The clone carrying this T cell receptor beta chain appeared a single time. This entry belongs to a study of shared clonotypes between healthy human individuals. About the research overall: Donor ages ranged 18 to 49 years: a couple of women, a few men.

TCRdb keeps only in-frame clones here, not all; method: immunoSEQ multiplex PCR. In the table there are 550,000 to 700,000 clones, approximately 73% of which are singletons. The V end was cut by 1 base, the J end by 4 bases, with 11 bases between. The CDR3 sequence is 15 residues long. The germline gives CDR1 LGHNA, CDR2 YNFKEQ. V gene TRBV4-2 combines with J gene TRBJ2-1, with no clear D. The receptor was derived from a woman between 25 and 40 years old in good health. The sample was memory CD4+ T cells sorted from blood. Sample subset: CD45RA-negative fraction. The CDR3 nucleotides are TGTGCCAGCAGCCAAGGCGACGGCCCTTACAATGAGCAGTTCTTC. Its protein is CASSQGDGPYNEQFF.